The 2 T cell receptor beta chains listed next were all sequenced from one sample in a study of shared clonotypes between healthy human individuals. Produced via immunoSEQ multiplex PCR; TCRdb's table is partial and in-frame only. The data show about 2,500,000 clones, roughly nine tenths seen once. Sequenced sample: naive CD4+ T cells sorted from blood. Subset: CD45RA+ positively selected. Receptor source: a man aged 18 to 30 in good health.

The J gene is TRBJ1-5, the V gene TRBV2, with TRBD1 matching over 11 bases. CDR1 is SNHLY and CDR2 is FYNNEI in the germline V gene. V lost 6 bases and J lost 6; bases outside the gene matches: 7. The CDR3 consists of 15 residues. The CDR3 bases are TGTGCCAGCAGAGAGGACAGGGGGCCGACTCAGCCCCAGCATTTT. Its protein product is CASREDRGPTQPQHF.

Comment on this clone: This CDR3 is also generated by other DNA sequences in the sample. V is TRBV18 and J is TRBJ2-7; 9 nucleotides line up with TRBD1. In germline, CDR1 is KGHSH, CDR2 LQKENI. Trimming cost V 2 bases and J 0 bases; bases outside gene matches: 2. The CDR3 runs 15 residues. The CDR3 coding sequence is TGTGCCAGCTCACCAGGACAGGGGCCCTCCTACGAGCAGTACTTC. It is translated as CASSPGQGPSYEQYF. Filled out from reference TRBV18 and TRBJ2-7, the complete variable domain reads NAGVMQNPRHLVRRRGQEARLRCSPMKGHSHVYWYRQLPEEGLKFMVYLQKENIIDESGMPKERFSAEFPKEGPSILRIQQVVRGDSAAYFCASSPGQGPSYEQYFGPGTRLTVT.